This T cell receptor (beta chain) was recorded in a study of blood T cell repertoires in COVID-19 (dated by TCRdb to between 2020 and 2021). Background for the entire study: Samples covering the acute and convalescent phases of COVID-19 were provided by collaborators in the United States, Italy and Spain. The material from the prospective study consisted of cDNA or gDNA derived from T cells, B-cell-depleted T cells, or PBMCs. Samples were obtained from the ongoing ImmuneRACE study (first 160 participants) and from over 1,000 subjects provided by 6 global collaborators. Where HLA class I and class II types were available, the types were taken from metadata supplied by the sample provider, not from assay-based typing. A de-identified subject ID, COVID-19 status, age in years and sex were almost always included in the sample metadata. The repertoires were released in a freely available public database meant as a resource for research on the immune response to SARS-CoV-2. The dataset comprised deeply sampled blood TCRbeta repertoires from subjects exposed to, actively infected with, or recovered from COVID-19. What the authors observed across the whole study: The quantity of clinical and demographic metadata differed by source and by participant and was supplied without curation.

CDR1 KGHSH and CDR2 LQKENI are derived from the germline V gene. The CDR3, cysteine through phenylalanine, is 14 amino acids long. CDR3 DNA only is kept here, 42 bases in frame from base 1. V drops 0 bases and J drops 6 bases, leaving 9 bases in between. Concerning this clone itself: Its recognized antigen is unknown. Per-nucleotide qualities are absent, and no much larger clonotype sits a single base away.

TCRbeta CDR3 regions were amplified from genomic DNA by means of the immunoSEQ Assay, a bias-controlled multiplex PCR. As for the original processing: The number of nucleated cells in each sample was estimated by amplification of reference gene primers within the assay. To quantify the absolute abundance of each unique TCRbeta CDR3 rearrangement, sequence reads were collapsed and filtered. For each sample, productive Simpson clonality was calculated by taking the square root of Simpson's diversity index across productive rearrangements. Here the immuneACCESS table is served through TCRdb, limited to in-frame sequences with V and J called. Missing clones are a known gap in these copies; in checked studies unresolved V genes cover under half, and the rest lacks a known reason. The V and J calls and the clone size are those of that table, but D and trimming were determined from the DNA. The sample table holds some 45,000 clones, of which about 90% were seen once. The top ten constitute roughly 9.2% of the sample.

Collaborating institutions collected whole blood in K2EDTA tubes following their own protocols. Collaborator samples were shipped for TCRbeta analysis as frozen whole blood, isolated PBMCs, or DNA extracted from either sample type. The V gene is TRBV18 and the J gene is TRBJ2-1; too little of a D gene remains to name it. The clonotype comes from a human donor in a cohort sampled during active COVID-19. The specimen was peripheral blood. The sequence in DNA is TGTGCCAGCTCACCACCGAGAGGTTTCAATGAGCAGTTCTTC. Translated, this is CASSPPRGFNEQFF.